This entry is about one T cell receptor beta chain. The specificity of this receptor is unknown. No per-base quality is available; no much larger clone lies one base away. These data come from a study of cytomegalovirus exposure and HLA in healthy donors (dated by TCRdb to the late 2010s). Context from the whole study: An earlier analysis of roughly 630 of the donors reported approximately 300 Gb of sequence data and roughly 100 million unique TCR beta sequences from 150 million to 200 million T cells. Roughly 300 gigabases of sequencing data and some 85 million unique TCR sequences were included in an early release covering 550 to 800 HLA-typed donors. Of the roughly 400 genotyped donors, 81% were placed in the genetic ancestry cluster associated with self-reported Caucasian donors. The study was designed to test whether signatures of past pathogen exposure could be identified by cataloging public T cell receptors. The study used immunosequencing to profile the T cell repertoires of 666 subjects and linked those repertoires to cytomegalovirus serostatus. Along with the approximately 700-subject first cohort, a separate validation cohort of approximately 110 different subjects was used. To predict cytomegalovirus infection status, the study brought together high-throughput TCR immunosequencing, statistical association of individual TCRs with disease status, and machine learning. To study patterns of TCR occurrence, a later analysis re-analyzed previously published TCR beta repertoires from around 700 donors and added high-resolution HLA genotyping. In the later analysis, no new phenotypic data were used to find candidate immune exposures; instead, reliance was placed on TCR beta sequences and their occurrence across donors. An earlier analysis of around 580 of the donors used high-throughput TCR beta sequencing to judge whether each TCR beta V gene segment behaved as functional or pseudogenic. Donor age, sex, ethnicity and CMV serostatus were compiled together with the repertoire data. Genome-wide SNP genotypes for about 65% of the roughly 670 donors were used in a later genetic analysis, which treated that subset as a discovery cohort. Every repertoire in the discovery cohort had been generated on one and the same sequencing platform. Both class I and class II loci were covered by HLA typing, at four-digit resolution. The number of donors typed differed by locus, with about 629-640 for A, B, C, DRB1 and DQB1, more than 500 for DQA1, 606 for DPA1, and over 400 for DPB1. Because of strong linkage in the cohort, five DR-DQ haplotypes were treated as single units for association and clustering. On average, around 230,000 unique TCR beta nucleotide sequences were sequenced per donor among 350 to 400 genotyped donors of the cohort, with roughly 19% of those sequences being non-productive. The full study reports these points: The authors suggested that the approach could potentially be extended to other disease states and immunological phenotypes. Several of the top co-occurrence clusters appeared to be linked to parvovirus B19, influenza, CMV and Epstein-Barr virus, according to a later analysis. Because some donors lacked HLA typing at each locus, the association tests relied only on the typed subset. Specific HLA alleles were associated with over 15,000 TCR beta sequences at a false discovery rate of 0.05 in a later analysis. Linkage disequilibrium might explain the correlated functional status among segregating V segments, but an unknown experimental factor could not be excluded. Compared with the roughly 700-donor mean, donors in an Asian-associated ancestry cluster had fewer N-insertions in productive TCRs, according to a later genetic analysis. A further reported finding was that TCR beta sequences accurately predicted the HLA-A and HLA-B alleles for most subjects in the first cohort. In a later genetic analysis, a missense DCLRE1C variant was associated with V-gene and J-gene trimming of TCR beta chains, and the association was replicated in an independent cohort. Strong co-occurrence of HLA alleles, especially DR and DQ, made assigning TCR associations to individual alleles difficult. A later analysis found that most CMV-associated TCR beta chains appeared HLA-restricted, with HLA associations seemingly driven largely by CMV exposure. The earlier analysis of almost 600 of the donors excluded around 17 rarely observed V segments, including chromosome 9 orphons, because counts were too low. Cytomegalovirus status was reported to be diagnosed by the classifier with high specificity and sensitivity in both the original and validation cohorts. Roughly uniform sequencing depth across donors was assumed in presence/absence analyses, although this assumption may not hold. A cluster of highly shared sequence variants was judged likely to represent a technical artifact of the sequencing pipeline. For the cohort, immune exposure information was limited to CMV serostatus. A later analysis found that HLA-associated TCR beta chains were more clonally expanded and had lower generation probabilities than equally common non-associated chains. The 87-base-pair reads could not distinguish some IMGT-functional V segments, including TRBV6-2 and TRBV6-3, so those segments were excluded. In a later analysis, the rate of TCR association differed among HLA loci, with DRB1 alleles having the most associated TCRs and HLA-C alleles having the fewest. The study listed around 160 TCR beta chains as associated with cytomegalovirus. Broadly in line with IMGT annotations, most TCR beta V segments showed up in productive rearrangements about 90% or about 30% of the time in an earlier analysis of roughly 590 of the donors. Most TCR sequences were seen in very few donors, while some public TCRs were found in many individuals. Only TCR beta chains were sequenced in this cohort, and the absence of alpha or paired-chain data limited detectable features. A few of the identified cytomegalovirus-associated TCR beta chains were confirmed in vitro to be specific for cytomegalovirus antigens.

The method behind the library was the immunoSEQ multiplex PCR assay. For the multiplex PCR, a mixture combining 60 forward primers for TCR Vbeta segments and 13 reverse primers for TCR Jbeta segments was used. The CDR3 region of rearranged TCR beta genes was amplified from genomic DNA by a multiplex PCR assay. The amplified TCR beta libraries were sequenced on the Illumina HiSeq System as 87-base-pair reads. The paper's processing steps were these. In a later analysis, roughly 80 million unique TCR beta chains were counted across the 500 to 850 repertoires, and some 10 million of these chains were shared by at least two donors. Raw reads were error-corrected and collapsed into unique sequences by a nearest-neighbor algorithm in which closely related sequences were merged to remove PCR and sequencing errors. CDR3 sequences were aligned to IMGT reference sequences to assign V, D and J gene segments. For a sequence to be retained, a match of at least six nucleotides to both a V gene segment and a J gene segment was required. Rearrangements were classified as productive when the CDR3 lacked stop codons and remained in frame with V and J, and all other rearrangements were classified as non-productive. CDR3 was defined by IMGT convention, running from the second conserved V-encoded cysteine to the conserved J-encoded phenylalanine. The earlier analysis of 500 to 750 of the donors excluded any sequence lacking an unambiguous match to a single V gene segment. In an earlier analysis of a few hundred of the donors, V segments were called functional above 56.7% productive rearrangements and were called segregating when the between-donor standard deviation exceeded 5%. A statistical classification framework was built to diagnose cytomegalovirus status from the catalog of TCR beta chain sequences. A later analysis assigned V and J genes by comparing TCR nucleotide sequences with IMGT/GENE-DB human TR gene sequences. Using the TCRdist pipeline, a later analysis assigned CDR3 sequences along with most-parsimonious VDJ recombination scenarios. In a later analysis, each TCR beta chain was defined by its CDR3 amino acid sequence together with its V-gene family, and reads without a unique V-gene family were excluded. To address suspected cross-contamination and a sequencing artifact, a later analysis removed approximately 590 highly shared, low-generation-probability nucleotide sequences. In a later analysis, a clonal expansion index was calculated for each public chain from normalized within-repertoire ranks of inferred template counts. In a later analysis, generation probabilities were computed with a VDJ recombination model fitted to out-of-frame rearrangements, and the resulting probabilities were checked against IGoR. A later analysis scored TCR-TCR, TCR-HLA and TCR-CMV co-occurrence with hypergeometric tests, applying a repertoire-size bias correction to TCR pairs. To estimate false discovery rates, a later analysis permuted the HLA or CMV assignments 20 times. A later analysis grouped co-occurring TCRs with DBSCAN, adding TCRdist sequence similarity when clustering within HLA-allele-positive subsets. For co-occurrence clustering, repertoires with fewer than 30,000 or more than 120,000 public chains were excluded, along with roughly 5 repertoires with anomalous nucleotide sharing. TCRdb took over this immuneACCESS table, retaining in-frame rearrangements with V and J assigned. Such tables are incomplete; in checked studies, under half of the missing clones stem from an unresolved V gene, and the remainder is unexplained. V and J calls and clone size are those listed in that table; D and trimming were worked out from the DNA. The sample includes about 77,000 clones, with more than 75% observed a single time. The ten largest clones take up 3% to 3.5% of the sample.

Sequences MNHEY (CDR1) and SVGAGI (CDR2) are obtained from the germline V gene. Measured from the cysteine to the phenylalanine, the CDR3 is 14 residues long. Just CDR3 DNA is preserved here, 42 bases in frame from base 1. Germline trimming: 7 bases from V, 4 bases from J; junction bases outside gene matches: 8. The cohort was made up of 666 healthy bone marrow donors. All cohort members were sampled while nominally healthy, although unrecorded immune exposures were likely present. The donor was CMV seronegative and belonged to the group of more than 300 seronegative cohort members. Every donor gave a peripheral blood sample, and the peripheral blood mononuclear cells from that sample were used for TCR beta sequencing. Genomic DNA extraction from the blood cell samples was performed with the Qiagen DNeasy Blood Extraction Kit.

Material for sequencing was PBMCs. This sequence originates from a man aged 35 to 55 in good health and CMV-seronegative. The rearrangement joined TRBV6-5 to TRBJ1-2; 8 central nucleotides agree with TRBD1. The sequenced DNA is TGTGCCAGCAATGACCGGGACAGGTCCTATGGCTACACCTTC. Its protein reads: CASNDRDRSYGYTF.